The 32 T cell receptor beta chains in this list originate from one sample, sequenced in a study of T cells in Graves' hyperthyroidism and ophthalmopathy. Template material for amplifying TCR beta CDR3 regions consisted of RNA transcripts. When the TCR CDR3 underwent first-round RT-PCR, the HTBI primer set was used. TCRdb analysed the multiplex PCR reads with MiXCR anew, one entry per CDR3 protein. The sample carries fewer than 350,000 distinct CDR3 sequences, 10% to 15% recorded once. Sequencing used blood. All receptors come from a woman between 25 and 40 years old with Graves' hyperthyroidism that later progressed to Graves' ophthalmopathy.

This rearrangement joins TRBV24-1 to TRBJ1-1, with D unresolved. The CDR3 runs to 12 residues. Germline assignment: CDR1 KGHDR and CDR2 SFDVKD. V gave up 4 bases and J gave up 5 bases, with 7 bases separating them. Here the CDR3 DNA reads TGTGCCACCAGTGAGCCGGGGACTGAAGCTTTCTTT. Translated: CATSEPGTEAFF.

This clonotype was detected a few times. This chain connects TRBV20-1 to TRBJ2-1; TRBD2 agrees at 11 bases. This CDR3 contains 16 residues. V lost 3 bases and J lost 8; bases outside the gene matches: 12. In germline, CDR1 is DFQATT, CDR2 SNEGSKA (reference sequence). CDR3: CSASPHTSGSVHEQFF. The CDR3 nucleotides are TGCAGTGCTAGTCCCCACACTAGCGGGAGTGTGCATGAGCAGTTCTTC.

The table lists this clonotype with a few counts. V gene TRBV20-1 combines with J gene TRBJ2-2, with TRBD2 matching 10 bases. The germline gives CDR1 DFQATT, CDR2 SNEGSKA (reference sequence). The V and J ends lost 0 bases and 0 bases, in that order; junction bases with no gene match: 4. This CDR3 is 17 amino acids long. CDR3 sequence reads: CSARDASGSTNTGELFF. DNA of the CDR3: TGCAGTGCTAGAGACGCTAGCGGGAGCACGAACACCGGGGAGCTGTTTTTT.

The chain employs TRBV4-3 and TRBJ2-1; TRBD2 matches 8 bases. The CDR3 loop spans 17 amino acids. With V trimmed by 0 bases and J by 2 bases, 6 bases remained unmatched. Germline V CDR1 and CDR2: LGHNA, YSLEER. CDR3 amino acids: CASSQDGTGGTYNEQFF. The CDR3 nucleotides are TGCGCCAGCAGCCAAGATGGAACGGGAGGGACCTACAATGAGCAGTTCTTC.

In this sample, this clonotype turned up many times. The chain links TRBV7-6 to TRBJ2-1; TRBD2 agrees at 10 bases. Germline V gene sequence: CDR1 SGHVS, CDR2 FNYEAQ. V lost 2 bases, J lost 7 bases, and 5 bases stayed unmatched. The CDR3 is made up of 15 amino acids. The chain's CDR3 is CASSLLAGVSNEQFF. The DNA of the CDR3 is TGTGCCAGCAGCTTACTAGCGGGAGTATCTAATGAGCAGTTCTTC.

This clonotype has only a few counts. The chain's CDR3 is CASSSPLLTNYGYTF. In DNA, the CDR3 is TGTGCCAGTAGTTCTCCTCTTCTGACTAACTATGGCTACACCTTC. The chain employs TRBV19 and TRBJ1-2; unclear D gene. V dropped 5 bases and J dropped 0 bases, with 13 bases sitting between them. Germline V lookup: CDR1 LNHDA, CDR2 SQIVND (reference sequence). The CDR3 runs to 15 residues.

In its sample, this clonotype was seen many times. Here the CDR3 DNA reads TGTGCCAGCGGCAGGGGGCGGTTATATGAAAAACTGTTTTTT. Encoded protein: CASGRGRLYEKLFF. The rearrangement joins TRBV2 to TRBJ1-4; TRBD1 agrees at 8 bases. J was trimmed by 6 bases and V by 8 bases; bases with no gene match: 8. The CDR3 contains 14 residues. Per germline, CDR1 SNHLY and CDR2 FYNNEI.

The sample holds many counts of this clonotype. This sequence joins TRBV7-3 and TRBJ2-1; 12 nucleotides match TRBD2. Looked up from germline, CDR1 is SGHTA and CDR2 is FQGTGA. The CDR3 loop spans 15 amino acids. Trimming cost V 5 bases and J 7 bases; bases outside gene matches: 6. The CDR3 region has the DNA TGTGCCAGCAGCGCAGGACTAGCGGGAATAAATGAGCAGTTCTTC. This sequence encodes CASSAGLAGINEQFF.

About this clonotype: The germline gene is not matched at one end of the junction; a read error may be the cause. The chain employs TRBV5-1 and TRBJ1-1; 9 nucleotides match TRBD1. This CDR3 is 15 amino acids long. Germline loops: CDR1 SGHRS, CDR2 YFSETQ. The CDR3 DNA reads as TGCGCCAACAGCTTCATCGAGACAGGGGGAACTGAAGCTTTCTTT. Its protein product is CANSFIETGGTEAFF. Full variable domain (rest looked up from reference TRBV5-1 and TRBJ1-1): KAGVTQTPRYLIKTRGQQVTLSCSPISGHRSVSWYQQTPGQGLQFLFEYFSETQRNKGNFPGRFSGRQFSNSRSEMNVSTLELGDSALYLCANSFIETGGTEAFFGQGTRLTVV.

This clonotype was seen a handful of times. The chain joins TRBV29-1 to TRBJ1-1; D gene uncertain. V lost 0 bases and J lost 7, with 6 bases in between. The CDR3 is 11 amino acids. Germline V lookup: CDR1 SQVTM, CDR2 ANQGSEA. CDR3 coding DNA: TGCAGCGTTGAAGATCTGCGTGAAGCTTTCTTT. It encodes CSVEDLREAFF.

This clonotype was counted ten times or more. The CDR3: CASSLKGGSSYNEQFF. The CDR3, as DNA: TGTGCCAGCAGCTTAAAGGGCGGAAGCTCCTACAATGAGCAGTTCTTC. The chain employs TRBV7-6 and TRBJ2-1; D unresolved. The CDR3 is made up of 16 amino acids. Germline CDR1 reads SGHVS; CDR2 reads FNYEAQ. The V end lost 2 bases, the J end lost 0 bases, and 11 bases lay between the germline ends.

The gene calls are TRBV4-2 and TRBJ2-7, with 7 positions matching TRBD1. The CDR3 sequence is 12 residues long. Looked up from germline, CDR1 is LGHNA and CDR2 is YNFKEQ. After removal of 10 bases from V and 7 bases from J, the junction contained 10 bases not matched to a gene. The CDR3: CATEGASREQYF. The CDR3 nucleotides are TGTGCCACTGAGGGGGCCTCCAGGGAGCAGTACTTC.

The chain is built from TRBV4-3 and TRBJ2-2; 7 nucleotides line up with TRBD1. Germline assignment: CDR1 LGHNA and CDR2 YSLEER. CDR3 length: 15 amino acids. The V gene end was trimmed by 4 bases and the J gene end by 3 bases; junction bases not matched to a gene: 5. The CDR3 nucleotides read TGCGCCAGCAGCCCGGGACAGTTTGACACCGGGGAGCTGTTTTTT. This gives the protein CASSPGQFDTGELFF.

There are a few counts of this clonotype. At one end, the junction sequence differs from germline, possibly due to a read error. The chain joins TRBV19 to TRBJ1-1; no clear D. Per germline, CDR1 LNHDA and CDR2 SQIVND (reference sequence). The CDR3 has 14 residues. In DNA form, the CDR3 reads TGTGCCAGCCCCCCGCCTGATCGCCCCACTGGAGCTTTCTTT. It encodes CASPPPDRPTGAFF.

Remarks on this clonotype: This may be a read error, as it is one base from a much larger clone. This sequence joins TRBV7-6 and TRBJ1-4; possible D gene TRBD1, 5 bases. Between the trimmed V and J ends, which lost 1 base and 5 bases, there was a span of 8 bases. The CDR3 totals 14 residues. Germline assignment: CDR1 SGHVS and CDR2 FNYEAQ. The DNA of the CDR3 is TGTGCCAGCAGCTTAGGGGCAGGGAATGAAAAACTGTTTTTT. It translates to CASSLGAGNEKLFF.

The chain has TRBV9 and TRBJ2-5, with 12 positions matching TRBD2. V shed 3 bases, J shed 8 bases, and the junction held 8 bases outside the gene matches. The CDR3 is 15 amino acids. The germline V gene encodes CDR1 SGDLS and CDR2 YYNGEE. The CDR3 loop reads CASSETSGSSHTQYF. The CDR3 DNA reads TGTGCCAGCAGCGAGACTAGCGGGAGTAGTCATACCCAGTACTTC.

This clonotype was detected ten times or more. The rearrangement uses TRBV15 and TRBJ2-2, with D perhaps matching TRBD2 (6 bases). The germline gives CDR1 LNHNV, CDR2 YYDKDF (reference sequence). The V end was cut by 2 bases, the J end by 3 bases, with 16 bases between. The CDR3 has 17 residues. The chain's CDR3 is CATSRPLGRTDTGELFF. The CDR3 bases are TGTGCCACCAGCAGACCCCTCGGGAGAACCGACACCGGGGAGCTGTTTTTT.

This clonotype has a handful of counts. The CDR3 here is CASSGGPYSPLHF. The CDR3 nucleotides are TGTGCCAGCAGTGGGGGCCCATATTCACCCCTCCACTTT. The chain joins TRBV25-1 to TRBJ1-6; D may be TRBD1 (5 bases). The CDR3 contains 13 residues. Germline CDR1 and CDR2: MGHDK and SYGVNS. V lost 4 bases and J lost 8, with 9 bases in between. Drawing the rest from reference TRBV25-1 and TRBJ1-6, the complete variable domain is EADIYQTPRYLVIGTGKKITLECSQTMGHDKMYWYQQDPGMELHLIHYSYGVNSTEKGDLSSESTVSRIRTEHFPLTLESARPSHTSQYLCASSGGPYSPLHFGNGTRLTVT.

V is TRBV4-1 and J is TRBJ1-6; D possibly corresponds to TRBD1 (5 bases). V was clipped by 0 bases and J by 6 bases, with 12 bases between them. Germline V lookup: CDR1 MGHRA, CDR2 YSYEKL. This CDR3 has 16 residues. The DNA of the CDR3 is TGCGCCAGCAGCCAAGAGGAAGTAGGGGTTAATTCACCCCTCCACTTT. Amino acids: CASSQEEVGVNSPLHF.

This clonotype was seen repeatedly, ten times or more. The chain employs TRBV7-2 and TRBJ2-7; D perhaps matches TRBD1 (5 bases). V dropped 2 bases and J dropped 1 base, with 9 bases sitting between them. Germline-derived CDR1 and CDR2 are SGHTA and FQGNSA. This CDR3 is 14 amino acids long. The DNA of the CDR3 is TGTGCCAGCAGCTTAAACAGGATTTCCTACGAGCAGTACTTC. Translation gives CASSLNRISYEQYF.

This clonotype appeared many times. The genes are TRBV20-1 and TRBJ1-5; no clear D gene. V lost 0 bases to trimming and J lost 0 bases, with 6 bases between them. The germline gives CDR1 DFQATT, CDR2 SNEGSKA (reference sequence). The CDR3 consists of 14 residues. The CDR3 loop reads CSARDDGSNQPQHF. CDR3 coding DNA: TGCAGTGCTAGAGATGACGGTAGCAATCAGCCCCAGCATTTT.

This clonotype was seen many times. The chain links TRBV29-1 to TRBJ2-3; unclear D gene. V lost 0 bases to trimming and J lost 6 bases, with 19 bases between them. The CDR3 loop spans 16 amino acids. CDR1 and CDR2 (germline): SQVTM, ANQGSEA. For the CDR3, the DNA is TGCAGCGTTGAAGATGACGTCACAGAGGCAAGGGATACGCAGTATTTT. Protein sequence: CSVEDDVTEARDTQYF.

The chain recombines TRBV5-1 with TRBJ2-1, with TRBD2 matching 10 bases. CDR1 and CDR2 (germline): SGHRS, YFSETQ. Losses at the gene ends were 0 bases for V and 0 bases for J; bases not matched to a gene: 6. This CDR3 is built from 18 residues. In DNA form, the CDR3 reads TGCGCCAGCAGCTTGGGTATTCCTAGCGGGAGCTCCTACAATGAGCAGTTCTTC. Translation gives CASSLGIPSGSSYNEQFF.

The chain couples TRBV9 to TRBJ2-3; 7 positions agree with TRBD1. V was pared by 4 bases and J by 4 bases, with 9 bases of the junction left unmatched. Germline V lookup: CDR1 SGDLS, CDR2 YYNGEE. This CDR3 contains 15 residues. The CDR3 nucleotides are TGTGCCAGCAGCCCTCCGACAGGGATCCCAGATACGCAGTATTTT. It yields the protein CASSPPTGIPDTQYF.

This clonotype has at least ten counts. The chain has TRBV24-1 and TRBJ2-1, with D maybe TRBD2 (6 bases). The CDR3 spans 15 residues. V lost 4 bases to trimming and J lost 2 bases, with 11 bases between them. CDR1 and CDR2 (germline): KGHDR, SFDVKD. DNA for the CDR3: TGTGCCACCAGTGAGGCGGGGTTTACCTACAATGAGCAGTTCTTC. Its protein product is CATSEAGFTYNEQFF.

This clonotype was counted at least ten times. This chain links TRBV7-2 with TRBJ1-3; D is undetermined. This CDR3 comprises 14 residues. The germline gives CDR1 SGHTA, CDR2 FQGNSA. Trimming pared 5 bases from V and 0 bases from J, leaving 8 bases between. The CDR3 here is CASSDGHSGNTIYF. The CDR3 DNA follows: TGTGCCAGCAGCGACGGCCACTCTGGAAACACCATATATTTT.

This clonotype appeared many times. The chain carries TRBV27 and TRBJ2-1; 8 nucleotides match TRBD2. Germline loops: CDR1 MNHEY, CDR2 SMNVEV (reference sequence). V shed 3 bases, J shed 4 bases, and the junction held 5 bases outside the gene matches. The CDR3 consists of 15 residues. CDR3 residues: CASSFRLAYYNEQFF. The CDR3, as DNA: TGTGCCAGCAGTTTTCGACTAGCGTATTACAATGAGCAGTTCTTC.

This clonotype was seen many times. The chain links TRBV7-9 to TRBJ2-3; TRBD2 matches at 7 bases. From germline, CDR1 is SEHNR and CDR2 FQNEAQ (reference sequence). V was pared by 8 bases and J by 2 bases, with 10 bases of the junction left unmatched. The CDR3 contains 15 residues. CDR3 protein: CASSTQGGPTDTQYF. The DNA of the CDR3 is TGTGCCAGCTCAACGCAGGGAGGGCCCACAGATACGCAGTATTTT. The full variable domain, with the rest looked up from reference TRBV7-9 and TRBJ2-3, is DTGVSQNPRHKITKRGQNVTFRCDPISEHNRLYWYRQTLGQGPEFLTYFQNEAQLEKSRLLSDRFSAERPKGSFSTLEIQRTEQGDSAMYLCASSTQGGPTDTQYFGPGTRLTVL.

The chain is built from TRBV9 and TRBJ1-6, with a tentative D call TRBD1 (6 bases). This CDR3 contains 15 residues. CDR1 is SGDLS and CDR2 is YYNGEE in the germline V gene. Trimming pared 3 bases from V and 13 bases from J, leaving 20 bases between. For the CDR3, the DNA is TGTGCCAGCAGCGAGGCCTCTTCGGGGGCATCCCCCCTCCACTTT. It translates to CASSEASSGASPLHF.

This chain joins TRBV19 and TRBJ2-7; the match to TRBD2 covers 7 bases. CDR3 length equals 13 residues. CDR1 and CDR2 (germline): LNHDA, SQIVND (reference sequence). Trimming took 8 bases from V and 6 from J; bases not matched to a gene: 10. CDR3 loop: CASGPWPGGEQYF. DNA for the CDR3: TGTGCCAGTGGACCCTGGCCGGGAGGCGAGCAGTACTTC.

This clonotype occurred many times. The genes are TRBV28 and TRBJ2-5; D gene ambiguous. This CDR3 has 12 residues. V was pared by 8 bases and J by 3 bases, with 10 bases between. Germline CDR1 MDHEN, CDR2 SYDVKM. CDR3 sequence (DNA): TGTGCCAGCGCCCGTACCGAAGAGACCCAGTACTTC. As protein: CASARTEETQYF.

About this clonotype itself: One end of the junction is discordant with germline, which a read error may explain. The V call is TRBV27, the J call TRBJ1-3; D is undetermined. The CDR3 totals 15 residues. Germline V gene sequence: CDR1 MNHEY, CDR2 SMNVEV (reference sequence). CDR3 protein: CASAAGVISENTIYF. In nucleotides, the CDR3 is TGTGCCAGCGCCGCCGGGGTGATCTCTGAAAACACCATATATTTT.